This TCR beta chain was recovered during a study of read filtering for tumor transcriptome and immune sequencing. Study context: By R-ISS, stages I, II and III held around 8, 15 and 7 patients. After DNase treatment, RNA was made into whole-transcriptome libraries. IR-seq gave about 3.5 to 11 million TCR reads per sample; RNA-seq gave about 80 to 1273. Findings and limits, study-wide: Approximately 82% of IR-seq clonotypes had a single read, yet these held about 3.4% of reads.

From about 400 ng of RNA, a library with molecular barcoded alpha/delta and beta/gamma adaptors was made. TCRdb fed the reads into MiXCR, producing one record per CDR3 protein. Counted here are about 86,000 distinct CDR3 sequences, more than 9% occurring once; the ten biggest clones make up approximately 15%. The germline gives CDR1 SGHAT, CDR2 FQNNGV. The CDR3 has 14 residues. The ends were cut back, 4 bases at V and 1 base at J, with 7 bases in the middle. This clonotype came up many times. Its specificity is unknown. Sample: a population of CD138-negative cells sorted from bone marrow. The chain links TRBV11-2 to TRBJ2-2; no definite D call. This clonotype originated in a donor at least 40 years old with multiple myeloma. This CDR3 reads CASSSVQNTGELFF. In DNA, the CDR3 is TGTGCCAGCAGCTCGGTGCAGAACACCGGGGAGCTGTTTTTT.